This passage covers 6 T cell receptor beta chains from one sample sequenced in a study of blood T cell repertoires in COVID-19. Method: immunoSEQ multiplex PCR; TCRdb's copy keeps in-frame clones and lacks some. The sample lists hundreds of thousands of clones, around 86% occurring once. Source material: peripheral blood. The receptors derive from a human donor in a cohort sampled during active COVID-19.

The chain employs TRBV4-1 and TRBJ2-7; 8 nucleotides agree with TRBD2. This CDR3 comprises 15 residues. CDR1 is MGHRA and CDR2 is YSYEKL in the germline V gene. J gave up 2 bases and V 3 bases, and 6 bases lay outside the gene matches. CDR3 loop: CASSHPAGGAYEQYF. The CDR3 nucleotides are TGCGCCAGCAGCCACCCTGCGGGGGGAGCCTACGAGCAGTACTTC.

The rearrangement links TRBV7-2 to TRBJ2-7; perhaps TRBD2 as D (6 bases). Trimming removed 2 bases from V and 7 bases from J, with 24 bases in between. Germline V lookup: CDR1 SGHTA, CDR2 FQGNSA. The CDR3 covers 17 residues. The CDR3 region is CASSLSPWRDDSREQYF. The CDR3, as DNA: TGTGCCAGCAGCTTAAGTCCTTGGCGGGACGATTCTCGGGAGCAGTACTTC.

The rearrangement joins TRBV15 to TRBJ2-2; TRBD1 matches 8 bases. CDR3 length: 14 residues. V dropped 7 bases and J dropped 7; count of bases not matched to a gene: 8. Germline values: CDR1 LNHNV, CDR2 YYDKDF (reference sequence). DNA of the CDR3: TGTGCCACCAACAAAGACAGGGGTGTCGGGGAGCTGTTTTTT. This gives the protein CATNKDRGVGELFF.

This clone was seen a few times. J is TRBJ2-2 and V is TRBV28, with TRBD1 as a possible D gene (5 bases). CDR1 is MDHEN and CDR2 is SYDVKM in the germline V gene. V was cut by 6 bases and J by 6 bases, with 11 bases left in between. This CDR3 contains 13 residues. Here the CDR3 DNA reads TGTGCCAGCAGGCTCCAGGGTTCCGGGGAGCTGTTTTTT. Its protein is CASRLQGSGELFF. Full variable domain (rest looked up from reference TRBV28 and TRBJ2-2): DVKVTQSSRYLVKRTGEKVFLECVQDMDHENMFWYRQDPGLGLRLIYFSYDVKMKEKGDIPEGYSVSREKKERFSLILESASTNQTSMYLCASRLQGSGELFFGEGSRLTVL.

In this sample, this clone turned up once. The CDR3 DNA follows: TGTGCCAGCTCATCCAATTCAGGGGTAGGCAATCAGCCCCAGCATTTT. Amino acids: CASSSNSGVGNQPQHF. The chain joins TRBV18 to TRBJ1-5, with D possibly being TRBD1 (6 bases). Germline CDR1 reads KGHSH; CDR2 reads LQKENI. The V and J ends lost 5 bases and 2 bases respectively, with 16 bases between them. The CDR3 totals 16 residues.

The chain is built from TRBV19 and TRBJ2-1, with 8 bases that match TRBD1. CDR1 LNHDA and CDR2 SQIVND come from the germline V gene (reference sequence). V shed 6 bases and J 5 bases; nucleotides not matched to a gene: 9. This CDR3 spans 15 amino acids. The chain's CDR3 is CASRPRTGWDNEQFF. CDR3 in DNA: TGTGCCAGTAGACCGCGGACAGGGTGGGACAATGAGCAGTTCTTC.